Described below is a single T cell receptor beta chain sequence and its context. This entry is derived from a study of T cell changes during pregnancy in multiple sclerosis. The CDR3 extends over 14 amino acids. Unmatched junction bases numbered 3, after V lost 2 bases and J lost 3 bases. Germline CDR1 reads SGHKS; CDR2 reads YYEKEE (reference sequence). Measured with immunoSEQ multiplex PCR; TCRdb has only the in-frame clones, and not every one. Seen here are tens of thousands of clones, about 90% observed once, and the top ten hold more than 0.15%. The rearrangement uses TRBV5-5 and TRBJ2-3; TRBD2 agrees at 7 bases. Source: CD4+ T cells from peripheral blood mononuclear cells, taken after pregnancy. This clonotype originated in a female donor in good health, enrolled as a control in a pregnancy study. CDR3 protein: CASSFELATDTQYF. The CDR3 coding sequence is TGTGCCAGCAGCTTCGAACTAGCGACAGATACGCAGTATTTT.